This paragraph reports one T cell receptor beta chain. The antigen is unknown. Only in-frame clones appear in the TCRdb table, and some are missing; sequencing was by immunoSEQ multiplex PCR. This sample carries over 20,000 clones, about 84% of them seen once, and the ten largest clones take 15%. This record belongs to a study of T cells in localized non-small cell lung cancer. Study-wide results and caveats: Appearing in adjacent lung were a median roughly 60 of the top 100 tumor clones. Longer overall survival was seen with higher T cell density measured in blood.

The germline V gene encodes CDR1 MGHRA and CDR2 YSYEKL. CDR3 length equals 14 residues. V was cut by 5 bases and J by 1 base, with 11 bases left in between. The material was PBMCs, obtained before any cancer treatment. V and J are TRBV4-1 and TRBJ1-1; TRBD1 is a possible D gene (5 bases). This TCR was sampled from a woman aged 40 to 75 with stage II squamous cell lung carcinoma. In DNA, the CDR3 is TGCGCCAGCAGCTCCCCGACAGCGAACACTGAAGCTTTCTTT. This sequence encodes CASSSPTANTEAFF.